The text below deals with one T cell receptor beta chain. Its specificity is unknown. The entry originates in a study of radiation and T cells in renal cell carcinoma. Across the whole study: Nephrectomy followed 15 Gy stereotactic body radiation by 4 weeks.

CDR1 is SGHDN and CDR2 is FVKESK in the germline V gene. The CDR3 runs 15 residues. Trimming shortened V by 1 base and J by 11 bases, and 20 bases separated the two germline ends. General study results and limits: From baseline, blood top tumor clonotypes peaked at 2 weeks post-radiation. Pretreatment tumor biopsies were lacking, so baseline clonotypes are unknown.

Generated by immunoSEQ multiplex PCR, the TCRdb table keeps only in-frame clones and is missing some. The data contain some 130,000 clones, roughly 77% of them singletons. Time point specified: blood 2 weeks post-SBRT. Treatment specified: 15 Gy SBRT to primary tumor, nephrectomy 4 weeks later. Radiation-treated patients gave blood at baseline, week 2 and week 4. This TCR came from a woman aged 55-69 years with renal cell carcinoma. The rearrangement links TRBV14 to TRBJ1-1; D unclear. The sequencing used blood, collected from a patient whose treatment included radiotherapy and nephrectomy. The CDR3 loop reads CASSQGAQMISAAFF. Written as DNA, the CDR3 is TGTGCCAGCAGCCAAGGGGCCCAAATGATTAGTGCGGCTTTCTTT.